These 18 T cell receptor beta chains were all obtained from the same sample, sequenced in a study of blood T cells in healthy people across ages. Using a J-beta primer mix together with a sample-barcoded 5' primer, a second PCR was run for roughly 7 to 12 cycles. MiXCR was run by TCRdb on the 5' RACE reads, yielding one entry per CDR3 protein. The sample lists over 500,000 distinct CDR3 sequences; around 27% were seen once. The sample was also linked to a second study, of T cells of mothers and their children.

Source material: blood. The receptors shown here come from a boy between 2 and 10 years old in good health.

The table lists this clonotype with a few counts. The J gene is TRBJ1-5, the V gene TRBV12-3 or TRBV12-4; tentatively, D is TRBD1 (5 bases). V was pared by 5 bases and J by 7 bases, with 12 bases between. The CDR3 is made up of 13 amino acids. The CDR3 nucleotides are TGTGCCAGCAGTCCGGCCCAGGGCCAGCCCCAGCATTTT. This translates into CASSPAQGQPQHF.

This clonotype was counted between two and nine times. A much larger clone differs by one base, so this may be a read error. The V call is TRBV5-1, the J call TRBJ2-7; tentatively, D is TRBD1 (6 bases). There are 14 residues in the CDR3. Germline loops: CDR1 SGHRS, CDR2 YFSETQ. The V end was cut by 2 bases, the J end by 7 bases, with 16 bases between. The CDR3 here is CASSLNREQGEQYF. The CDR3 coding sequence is TGCGCCAGCAGCTTAAACAGGGAGCAGGGTGAGCAGTACTTC.

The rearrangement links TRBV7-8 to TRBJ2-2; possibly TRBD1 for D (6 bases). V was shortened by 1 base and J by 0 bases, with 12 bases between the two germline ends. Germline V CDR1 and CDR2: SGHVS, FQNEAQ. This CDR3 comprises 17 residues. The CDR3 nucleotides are TGTGCCAGCAGCTTAGACCGGGGACAAACGAACACCGGGGAGCTGTTTTTT. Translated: CASSLDRGQTNTGELFF.

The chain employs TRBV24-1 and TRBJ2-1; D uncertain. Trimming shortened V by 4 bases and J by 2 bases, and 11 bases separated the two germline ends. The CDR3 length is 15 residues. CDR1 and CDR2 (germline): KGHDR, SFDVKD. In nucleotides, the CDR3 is TGTGCCACCAGTGACTCGGGCCCGACCTACAATGAGCAGTTCTTC. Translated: CATSDSGPTYNEQFF.

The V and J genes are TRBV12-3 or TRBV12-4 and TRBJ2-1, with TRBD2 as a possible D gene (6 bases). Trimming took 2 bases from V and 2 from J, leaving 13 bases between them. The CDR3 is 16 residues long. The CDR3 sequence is CASSLRAGSTYNEQFF. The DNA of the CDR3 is TGTGCCAGCAGTTTACGCGCGGGGTCGACCTACAATGAGCAGTTCTTC.

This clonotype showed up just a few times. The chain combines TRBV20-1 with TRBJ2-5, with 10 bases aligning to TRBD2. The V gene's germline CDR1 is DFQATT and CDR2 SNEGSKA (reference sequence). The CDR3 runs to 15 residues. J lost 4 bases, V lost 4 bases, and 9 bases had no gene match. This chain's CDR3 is CSAIKAGGYGETQYF. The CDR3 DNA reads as TGCAGTGCTATAAAAGCGGGGGGGTACGGAGAGACCCAGTACTTC.

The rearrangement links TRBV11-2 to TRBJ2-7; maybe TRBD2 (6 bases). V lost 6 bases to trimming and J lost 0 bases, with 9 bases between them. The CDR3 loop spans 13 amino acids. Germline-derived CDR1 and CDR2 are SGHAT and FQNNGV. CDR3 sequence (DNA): TGTGCCAGCAGAATTAGCGGCTCCTACGAGCAGTACTTC. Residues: CASRISGSYEQYF.

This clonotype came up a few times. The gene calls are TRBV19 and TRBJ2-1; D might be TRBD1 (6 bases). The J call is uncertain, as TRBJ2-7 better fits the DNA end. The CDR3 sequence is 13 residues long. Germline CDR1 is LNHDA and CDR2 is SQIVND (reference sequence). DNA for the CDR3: TGTGCCAGTAGTCCTACAGGGCTGAGGGAGCAGTACTTC. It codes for CASSPTGLREQYF.

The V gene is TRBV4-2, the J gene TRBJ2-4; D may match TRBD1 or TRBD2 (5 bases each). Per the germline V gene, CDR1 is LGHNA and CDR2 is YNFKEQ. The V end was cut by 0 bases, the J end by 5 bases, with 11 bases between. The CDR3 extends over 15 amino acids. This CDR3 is CASSQDLMGENIQYF. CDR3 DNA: TGTGCCAGCAGCCAAGATCTCATGGGGGAAAACATTCAGTACTTC.

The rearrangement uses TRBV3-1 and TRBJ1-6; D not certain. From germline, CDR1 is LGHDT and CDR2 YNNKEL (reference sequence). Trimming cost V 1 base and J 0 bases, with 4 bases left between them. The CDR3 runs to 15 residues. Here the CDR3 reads CASSQVRSYNSPLHF. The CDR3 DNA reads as TGTGCCAGCAGCCAAGTACGCTCCTATAATTCACCCCTCCACTTT.

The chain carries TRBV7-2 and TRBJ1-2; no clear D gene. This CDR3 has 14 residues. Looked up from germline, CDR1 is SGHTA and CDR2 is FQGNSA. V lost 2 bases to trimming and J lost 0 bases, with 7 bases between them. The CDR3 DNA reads TGTGCCAGCAGCTTAACTCAAGCTAACTATGGCTACACCTTC. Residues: CASSLTQANYGYTF.

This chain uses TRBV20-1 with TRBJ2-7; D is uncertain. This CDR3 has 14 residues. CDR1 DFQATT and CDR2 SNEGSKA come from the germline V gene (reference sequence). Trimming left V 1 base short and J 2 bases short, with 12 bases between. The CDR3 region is CSARAAHRTYEQYF. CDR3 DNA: TGCAGTGCTAGAGCCGCCCACAGAACCTACGAGCAGTACTTC.

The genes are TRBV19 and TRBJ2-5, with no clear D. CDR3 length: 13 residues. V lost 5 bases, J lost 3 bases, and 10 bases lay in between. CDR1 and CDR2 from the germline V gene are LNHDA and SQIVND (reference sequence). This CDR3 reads CASSAPREETQYF. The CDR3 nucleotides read TGTGCCAGTAGTGCCCCCCGGGAAGAGACCCAGTACTTC.

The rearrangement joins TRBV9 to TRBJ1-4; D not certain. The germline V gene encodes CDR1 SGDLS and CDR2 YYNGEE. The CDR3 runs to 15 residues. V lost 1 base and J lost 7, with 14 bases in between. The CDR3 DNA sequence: TGTGCCAGCAGCGTAAGCCCACAGTCGATTGAAAAACTGTTTTTT. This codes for CASSVSPQSIEKLFF.

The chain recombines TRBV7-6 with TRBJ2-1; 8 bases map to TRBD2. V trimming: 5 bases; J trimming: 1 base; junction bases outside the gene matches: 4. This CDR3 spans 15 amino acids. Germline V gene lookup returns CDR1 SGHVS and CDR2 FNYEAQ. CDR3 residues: CASSPGLDSYNEQFF. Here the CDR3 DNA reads TGTGCCAGCAGCCCGGGACTAGATTCCTACAATGAGCAGTTCTTC.

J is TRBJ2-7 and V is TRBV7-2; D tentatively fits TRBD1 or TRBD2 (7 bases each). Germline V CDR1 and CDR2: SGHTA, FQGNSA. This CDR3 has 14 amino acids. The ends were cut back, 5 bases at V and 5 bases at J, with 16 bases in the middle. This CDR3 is CASSLQGGGHEQYF. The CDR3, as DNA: TGTGCCAGCAGCCTTCAGGGGGGGGGCCACGAGCAGTACTTC. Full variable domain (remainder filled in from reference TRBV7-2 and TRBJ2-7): GAGVSQSPSNKVTEKGKDVELRCDPISGHTALYWYRQSLGQGLEFLIYFQGNSAPDKSGLPSDRFSAERTGGSVSTLTIQRTQQEDSAVYLCASSLQGGGHEQYFGPGTRLTVT.

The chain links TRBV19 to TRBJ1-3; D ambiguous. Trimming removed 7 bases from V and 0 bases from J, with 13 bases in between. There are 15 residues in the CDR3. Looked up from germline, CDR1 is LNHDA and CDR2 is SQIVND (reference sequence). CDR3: CASTVDGSSGNTIYF. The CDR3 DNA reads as TGTGCCAGTACCGTGGACGGGAGCTCTGGAAACACCATATATTTT.

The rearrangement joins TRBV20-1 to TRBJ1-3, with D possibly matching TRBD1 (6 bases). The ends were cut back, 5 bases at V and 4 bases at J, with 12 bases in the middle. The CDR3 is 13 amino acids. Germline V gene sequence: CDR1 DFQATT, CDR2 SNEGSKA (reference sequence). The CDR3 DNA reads TGCAGTGCTTTACAGGGATTCGGAAACACCATATATTTT. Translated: CSALQGFGNTIYF.